This TCR beta chain emerged from a study of T cell repertoires in cytomegalovirus infection. TCRdb passed the reads through MiXCR, listing each CDR3 protein once. The data contain roughly 90,000 distinct CDR3 sequences, approximately 30% of them singletons. The CDR3 numbers 12 amino acids, ends counted. Per the germline V gene, CDR1 is MNHEY and CDR2 is SVGEGT. On this clonotype itself: Its antigen is unknown. In this CDR3 the conserved last residue, phenylalanine or tryptophan, is missing, so a read error is likely. Because the CDR3's place on the DNA is in doubt, the DNA is left out and the CDR3 is given as listed by TCRdb.

The source material was CD8+ T cells from cultured PBMCs, sampled from culture after CMV antigen stimulation. The receptor's source is a human donor in good health (CMV status not recorded). Some clones in this sample may be carry-over from other donors' samples. This chain connects TRBV6-2 or TRBV6-3 to TRBJ2-1; the table's D call, TRBD2, was not checked against the DNA. The chain's CDR3 is CASSRDGGKSVV.